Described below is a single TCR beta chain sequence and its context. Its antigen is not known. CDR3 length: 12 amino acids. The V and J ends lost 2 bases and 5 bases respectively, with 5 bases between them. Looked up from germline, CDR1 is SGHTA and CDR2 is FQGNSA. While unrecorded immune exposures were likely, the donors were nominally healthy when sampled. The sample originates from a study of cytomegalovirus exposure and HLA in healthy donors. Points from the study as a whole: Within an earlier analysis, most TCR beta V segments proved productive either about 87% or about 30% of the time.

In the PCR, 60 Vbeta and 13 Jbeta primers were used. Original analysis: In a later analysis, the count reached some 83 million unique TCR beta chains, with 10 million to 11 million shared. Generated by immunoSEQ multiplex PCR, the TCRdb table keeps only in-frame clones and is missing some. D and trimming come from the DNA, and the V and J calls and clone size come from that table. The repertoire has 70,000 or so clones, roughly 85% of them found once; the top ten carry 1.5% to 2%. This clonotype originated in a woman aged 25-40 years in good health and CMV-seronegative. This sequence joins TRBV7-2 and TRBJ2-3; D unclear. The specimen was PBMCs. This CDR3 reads CASSLTRDTQYF. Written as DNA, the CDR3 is TGTGCCAGCAGCTTAACACGAGATACGCAGTATTTT.